This TCR beta chain came from a study of T-cell memory formation after mild COVID-19. Study outcomes and limitations: Whether second-wave clones peaking at day 37 were SARS-CoV-2 specific went unconfirmed. The main location of contracting CD4+ clones was CM and EM, and that of contracting CD8+ clones was EMRA. Day 15 to 85 contracting clones showed balanced CD4/CD8; later expanders leaned CD4+.

About this clonotype: What it binds is not known.

V trimming: 4 bases; J trimming: 2 bases; junction bases outside the gene matches: 12. The CDR3 consists of 17 residues. Germline lookup yields CDR1 LGHNA and CDR2 YSLEER. After 5'RACE with constant-segment primers, TCR alpha and TCR beta cDNA libraries carrying sample barcodes and UMIs were obtained. Each CDR3 protein is one row after TCRdb ran MiXCR on the 5' RACE reads. The table has some 250,000 distinct CDR3 sequences, more than 8% seen once. This chain uses TRBV4-3 with TRBJ1-2; 8 bases align to TRBD1. Material: PBMCs or a T cell subset sorted from them (not recorded which). The sequence derives from a man aged 18-30 years who had mild COVID-19 (a few samples of this study predate the infection). Cell type and time point are not known. In nucleotides, the CDR3 is TGCGCCAGCAGCCCCCGACGGTTCAGGGGGCCGAACTATGGCTACACCTTC. Protein sequence: CASSPRRFRGPNYGYTF.